This TCR delta chain was retrieved from a study of gamma-delta chains in newborns, infants, children. Looking at the study overall: Polyclonal expansion of innate γδ T cells after birth follows microbial exposure.

The germline V gene encodes CDR1 GEAIGNYY and CDR2 EKD. Trimming removed 2 bases from V and 0 bases from J, with 10 bases in between. The CDR3 is made up of 17 amino acids. This clone is labeled as medium-sized. Within the sample, other DNA sequences also encode this same CDR3. TCRdb reapplied CATT to the reads. The data hold roughly 14,000 delta-chain clones, with roughly 7% observed a single time. J is TRDJ3 and V is TRDV2, with a weak D call TRDD3 (6 bases). Sequencing was done on a sample of blood. The sequence came from a child who was a newborn, infant or young child, either healthy, febrile or measles-vaccinated (not recorded which). The CDR3 coding sequence is TGTGCCTGTGACAGTACTGGGCCCTCCTGGGACACCCGACAGATGTTTTTC. It yields the protein CACDSTGPSWDTRQMFF.